This T cell receptor (beta chain) was documented in a study of shared clonotypes between healthy human individuals. Regarding the study as a whole: Donors were few, which limited the genetic and exposure-history diversity represented.

The CDR3 has 13 amino acids. Germline-derived CDR1 and CDR2 are MGHDK and SYGVNS. The germline V and J ends were trimmed by 5 bases and 2 bases, with 10 bases remaining between them. Sequencing was performed with immunoSEQ multiplex PCR; in TCRdb, only in-frame clones are kept and a portion is missing. Here the sample spans millions of clones, over 85% being singletons. Worth noting for this clone: Its cognate antigen is unknown. Other DNA sequences from this sample encode an identical CDR3 as well.

This clonotype was sampled from a man aged 18 to 30 in good health. The sequenced sample consisted of naive CD4+ T cells sorted from blood. Subset reported: CD45RA+ positively selected. This chain links TRBV25-1 with TRBJ2-7; D possibly corresponds to TRBD1 (6 bases). CDR3: CASSQTGTYEQYF. The CDR3, as DNA: TGTGCCAGCAGTCAGACAGGAACCTACGAGCAGTACTTC.